Listed below are T cell receptor beta chains from one sample, sequenced in a study of post-analysis software for immune sequencing data. In TCRdb, the PCR reads were re-called with MiXCR into one record per CDR3 protein. The sample has almost 700,000 distinct CDR3 sequences, 55% to 60% seen once. The sequenced sample consisted of blood. Source of these receptors: a girl under 10 years old with multiple sclerosis. CDR3s include the opening cysteine and the closing phenylalanine or tryptophan. The D gene is left open where the match is weak. Size is omitted from some rows. Given values are once, few, many or a class for expanded clones.

j_call clone_size d_call v_call cdr3_nt cdr3_aa
TRBJ2-5 once TRBD2 TRBV11-2 TGTGCCAGCAGCTTAGTCGGGCGGGAGCGGGTAAAGACCCAGTACTTC CASSLVGRERVKTQYF
TRBJ2-7 few - TRBV3-1 TGTGCCAGCAGCCCCCGAACCATGGGGGAGCAGTACTTC CASSPRTMGEQYF
TRBJ2-5 - TRBD1 TRBV12-3/TRBV12-4 TGTGCCAGCAGTTCCAGGACAGGGAACGCCCAAGAGACCCAGTACTTC CASSSRTGNAQETQYF
TRBJ2-4 - - TRBV21-1 TGTGCCAGCTTGACCCTTAAAAACATTCAGTACTTC CASLTLKNIQYF
TRBJ2-3 few - TRBV11-2 TGTGCCAGCAGCTTAGATCAAGGGAACTATCCGCCGGCAGATACGCAGTATTTT CASSLDQGNYPPADTQYF
TRBJ2-3 once - TRBV7-2 TGTGCCAGCATAGACTTGAGGGGGGGGGCCACAGATACGCAGTATTTT CASIDLRGGATDTQYF
TRBJ1-1 - - TRBV12-3/TRBV12-4 TGTGCCAGCAGTTTTCCGAGGCAGGGCGCCACTGAAGCTTTCTTT CASSFPRQGATEAFF
TRBJ1-2 - TRBD1 TRBV6-1 TGTGCCAGCAGCGGGGGACAGGGGGCTACGAACTATGGCTACACCTTC CASSGGQGATNYGYTF
TRBJ1-1 - - TRBV12-3/TRBV12-4 TGTGCCAGCTCTCAAGGACAGACTGAAGCTTTCTTT CASSQGQTEAFF
TRBJ2-5 few TRBD2 TRBV10-3 TGTGCCATCAGTGACGGGGAGGGTCTACAAGAGACCCAGTACTTC CAISDGEGLQETQYF
TRBJ2-2 once TRBD2 TRBV7-9 TGTGCCAGCAGCTCCCTAGCGGGAGGACACGGGGAGCTGTTTTTT CASSSLAGGHGELFF
TRBJ2-1 - TRBD2 TRBV2 TGTGCCAGCAGTCAAGAGCGGGGGGAATTCAACAATGAGCAGTTCTTC CASSQERGEFNNEQFF
TRBJ2-1 - - TRBV6-6 TGTGCCAGCAGTTACACGGGCAATGAGCAGTTCTTC CASSYTGNEQFF